This T cell receptor beta chain is drawn from a study of spatial heterogeneity in lung cancer. Time point defined: sample taken at primary tumor resection. The study sequenced unsorted whole RNA from tumor, nontumor lung or frozen PBMC. Per the germline V gene, CDR1 is MNHEY and CDR2 is SVGEGT. The V segment lost 5 bases and the J segment 6 bases; nucleotides outside the gene matches: 5. This CDR3 has 15 amino acids. Using its own MiXCR run on the 5' RACE reads, TCRdb lists one record per CDR3 protein. The sample carries 7,500 to 8,000 distinct CDR3 sequences, about 8.6% recorded once. This clonotype occurred many times. The size of this beta chain means little, since it is a stray read in a library made for alpha chains.

The gene calls are TRBV6-2 or TRBV6-3 and TRBJ2-3, with 13 bases lining up with TRBD2. The TCR comes from a male donor with early-stage non-small cell lung cancer. This specimen consisted of PBMCs, obtained at surgery. For the CDR3, the DNA is TGTGCCAGCAGTGCCGGGACTAGCGGGACGGATACGCAGTATTTT. Its translation: CASSAGTSGTDTQYF.